These 21 T cell receptor beta chains share one sample of origin, sequenced in a study of cytomegalovirus exposure and HLA in healthy donors. This PCR relied on a set of 60 Vbeta primers and 13 Jbeta primers. TCRdb's table, derived via immunoSEQ multiplex PCR, lists solely in-frame clones and lacks some. The sample gives approximately 110,000 clones, over 60% of which show up once; around 4.8% is in the top ten. Sequences were obtained from PBMCs. These receptors came from a man aged 25-45 years in good health and CMV-seropositive.

This rearrangement joins TRBV30 to TRBJ2-4; D might be TRBD1 (5 bases). The CDR3 runs 14 residues. Trimming took off 0 bases at V and 2 bases at J, with 8 bases between the two ends. Germline V gene lookup returns CDR1 GTSNPN and CDR2 SVGIG (reference sequence). The CDR3 loop reads CAWSVSGPKNIQYF. CDR3 coding DNA: TGTGCCTGGAGTGTATCAGGGCCCAAAAACATTCAGTACTTC.

This CDR3 reads CASGPGTGMGDTQYF. The DNA for the CDR3 is TGTGCTAGTGGTCCCGGGACAGGGATGGGAGATACGCAGTATTTT. This chain connects TRBV12-5 to TRBJ2-3, with 9 bases that match TRBD1. J was trimmed by 5 bases and V by 5 bases; bases with no gene match: 8. The CDR3 contains 15 residues. CDR1 and CDR2 from the germline V gene are LGHNT and FRNRAP.

This chain connects TRBV28 to TRBJ2-5; 9 nucleotides align to TRBD1. The CDR3 is 17 amino acids. Trimming removed 6 bases from V and 4 bases from J; junction bases left unmatched: 15. Germline assignment: CDR1 MDHEN and CDR2 SYDVKM. The CDR3 DNA sequence: TGTGCCAGCAGACAGACCCCCCACAGGGGGCCTTCAGAGACCCAGTACTTC. This codes for CASRQTPHRGPSETQYF.

This CDR3 reads CASEMRGNSYNEQFF. The CDR3 region has the DNA TGTGCCAGCGAGATGCGGGGCAACTCCTACAATGAGCAGTTCTTC. The rearrangement joins TRBV28 to TRBJ2-1, with a tentative D call TRBD2 (6 bases). The ends were cut back, 8 bases at V and 0 bases at J, with 14 bases in the middle. The CDR3 runs to 15 residues. Germline CDR1 MDHEN, CDR2 SYDVKM. Using reference TRBV28 and TRBJ2-1 for the parts outside the CDR3, the full variable domain is DVKVTQSSRYLVKRTGEKVFLECVQDMDHENMFWYRQDPGLGLRLIYFSYDVKMKEKGDIPEGYSVSREKKERFSLILESASTNQTSMYLCASEMRGNSYNEQFFGPGTRLTVL.

The V and J genes are TRBV28 and TRBJ2-2; 8 nucleotides line up with TRBD1. From germline, CDR1 is MDHEN and CDR2 SYDVKM. V shed 2 bases and J 4 bases; nucleotides not matched to a gene: 6. This CDR3 is 16 amino acids long. CDR3 amino acids: CASSLEQGAVTGELFF. The CDR3 DNA is TGTGCCAGCAGTTTAGAGCAGGGGGCGGTCACCGGGGAGCTGTTTTTT.

The gene calls are TRBV5-1 and TRBJ2-5; 7 bases align to TRBD1. The CDR3 spans 15 residues. CDR1 is SGHRS and CDR2 is YFSETQ in the germline V gene. The J segment lost 4 bases and the V segment lost 4 bases, leaving 10 bases of the junction unmatched. This chain's CDR3 is CASSGTGTVGETQYF. The CDR3 DNA reads TGCGCCAGCAGCGGAACCGGGACAGTAGGAGAGACCCAGTACTTC.

On this clone: Other nucleotide sequences from this sample produce the same CDR3. The V and J genes are TRBV28 and TRBJ1-6; 7 bases match TRBD1. Per germline, CDR1 MDHEN and CDR2 SYDVKM. This CDR3 comprises 14 residues. J gave up 5 bases and V 4 bases, and 2 bases lay outside the gene matches. The CDR3 loop is CASSSTGDNSPLHF. CDR3 in DNA: TGTGCCAGCAGTTCCACAGGGGATAATTCACCCCTCCACTTT. Full variable domain (outside the CDR3, taken from reference TRBV28 and TRBJ1-6): DVKVTQSSRYLVKRTGEKVFLECVQDMDHENMFWYRQDPGLGLRLIYFSYDVKMKEKGDIPEGYSVSREKKERFSLILESASTNQTSMYLCASSSTGDNSPLHFGNGTRLTVT.

J is TRBJ1-6 and V is TRBV5-1, with 7 bases that match TRBD1. Trimming cost V 2 bases and J 6 bases; bases outside gene matches: 8. The CDR3 length is 16 residues. Germline V CDR1 and CDR2: SGHRS, YFSETQ. CDR3 DNA: TGCGCCAGCAGCTTACGACAGGGAGGATCTAATTCACCCCTCCACTTT. Translating gives CASSLRQGGSNSPLHF.

The gene calls are TRBV4-2 and TRBJ2-7; 7 bases are shared with TRBD2. The J segment lost 6 bases and the V segment lost 0 bases, leaving 23 bases of the junction unmatched. The germline V gene has CDR1 LGHNA and CDR2 YNFKEQ. This CDR3 comprises 20 residues. CDR3 bases: TGTGCCAGCAGCCAAGAAAGAGGGGTTTGGGGGAGCGGGGCTTCGCGCGAGCAGTACTTC. It is translated as CASSQERGVWGSGASREQYF.

The V and J genes are TRBV5-1 and TRBJ2-3, with a weak D call TRBD2 (6 bases). This CDR3 has 16 amino acids. V gave up 0 bases and J gave up 3 bases, with 14 bases separating them. CDR1 SGHRS and CDR2 YFSETQ come from the germline V gene. CDR3 amino acids: CASSLVGGSITDTQYF. The CDR3 DNA is TGCGCCAGCAGCTTGGTGGGGGGAAGCATTACAGATACGCAGTATTTT.

The V and J genes are TRBV10-2 and TRBJ1-2; the D gene is possibly TRBD1 (6 bases). Germline CDR1 reads WSHSY; CDR2 reads SAAADI. The CDR3 is 17 amino acids. Deletions cut 0 bases from V and 0 bases from J, with 14 bases between. The CDR3, as DNA: TGCGCCAGCAGTGAGTCGGTGGGGGCGGGAGCTAACTATGGCTACACCTTC. This codes for CASSESVGAGANYGYTF.

The J gene is TRBJ2-7, the V gene TRBV19; D might be TRBD1 (5 bases). V was shortened by 3 bases and J by 2 bases, with 14 bases between the two germline ends. The CDR3 loop spans 15 amino acids. Germline CDR1 and CDR2: LNHDA and SQIVND (reference sequence). The CDR3 loop is CASSMGHGGPYEQYF. The CDR3 region has the DNA TGTGCCAGTAGTATGGGGCATGGCGGACCCTACGAGCAGTACTTC. Looking up the rest from reference TRBV19 and TRBJ2-7 gives the full variable domain: DGGITQSPKYLFRKEGQNVTLSCEQNLNHDAMYWYRQDPGQGLRLIYYSQIVNDFQKGDIAEGYSVSREKKESFPLTVTSAQKNPTAFYLCASSMGHGGPYEQYFGPGTRLTVT.

This chain uses TRBV10-3 with TRBJ1-5; D possibly corresponds to TRBD1 (5 bases). CDR3 size: 17 residues. Germline assignment: CDR1 ENHRY and CDR2 SYGVKD. V was shortened by 0 bases and J by 4 bases, with 16 bases between the two germline ends. The CDR3 DNA is TGTGCCATCAGTGAGTCCATGGGGCAGGGAGGGAATCAGCCCCAGCATTTT. This gives the protein CAISESMGQGGNQPQHF.

This chain joins TRBV5-1 and TRBJ2-7; 9 bases line up with TRBD1. The CDR3 spans 15 residues. The junction had 8 bases not matched to a gene; V was cut back by 3 bases and J by 4 bases. The V gene's germline CDR1 is SGHRS and CDR2 YFSETQ. The CDR3 bases are TGCGCCAGCAGCTCTTTACCGGGACAGGGATACGAGCAGTACTTC. It specifies CASSSLPGQGYEQYF.

V and J are TRBV18 and TRBJ1-2; 9 bases align to TRBD1. CDR1 is KGHSH and CDR2 is LQKENI in the germline V gene. CDR3 length: 13 amino acids. V lost 6 bases and J lost 6; bases outside the gene matches: 5. The DNA of the CDR3 is TGTGCCAGCTCCCCTAGACAGGGGGATGGCTACACCTTC. Its translation is CASSPRQGDGYTF.

This clone was detected a few times. The chain recombines TRBV28 with TRBJ1-6, with 9 bases that match TRBD1. The CDR3 contains 18 residues. Losses at the gene ends were 5 bases for V and 7 bases for J; bases not matched to a gene: 15. Germline V gene data show CDR1 as MDHEN and CDR2 as SYDVKM. CDR3 sequence: CASSTLGPGQGRNSPLHF. The DNA of the CDR3 is TGTGCCAGCAGTACACTGGGTCCGGGACAGGGACGAAATTCACCCCTCCACTTT.

This chain connects TRBV11-2 to TRBJ1-2, with no clear D. Germline V CDR1 and CDR2: SGHAT, FQNNGV. V gave up 2 bases and J gave up 4 bases, with 5 bases separating them. This CDR3 spans 12 amino acids. In nucleotides, the CDR3 is TGTGCCAGCAGCTTATCTCGCTATGGCTACACCTTC. This sequence encodes CASSLSRYGYTF.

This clone has a handful of counts. This chain uses TRBV6-1 with TRBJ1-6; D unclear. The V gene lost 10 bases and the J gene lost 5 bases, with 15 bases spanning the gap. Germline V gene sequence: CDR1 MNHNS, CDR2 SASEGT. The CDR3 is made up of 14 amino acids. CDR3 DNA: TGTGCCATCGCTACTAGTCCTGATAATTCACCCCTCCACTTT. Translated: CAIATSPDNSPLHF.

The CDR3 bases are TGTGCCAGCAGCCGGCGGGAGGGGTATAACAATGAGCAGTTCTTC. It yields the protein CASSRREGYNNEQFF. The rearrangement uses TRBV7-2 and TRBJ2-1; 9 nucleotides agree with TRBD2. The CDR3 is 15 amino acids. Germline values: CDR1 SGHTA, CDR2 FQGNSA. The V segment lost 5 bases and the J segment 5 bases; nucleotides outside the gene matches: 7.

This clone was seen once. The V gene is TRBV2, the J gene TRBJ2-2; TRBD2 aligns across 10 bases. From germline, CDR1 is SNHLY and CDR2 FYNNEI. The CDR3 covers 15 residues. With V trimmed by 1 base and J by 7 bases, 3 bases remained unmatched. This chain's CDR3 is CASSEERGGGGELFF. The CDR3 DNA reads TGTGCCAGCAGTGAAGAGCGGGGGGGAGGCGGGGAGCTGTTTTTT.

The chain joins TRBV11-2 to TRBJ2-2; 7 bases map to TRBD1. Per the germline V gene, CDR1 is SGHAT and CDR2 is FQNNGV. This CDR3 contains 14 residues. V shed 4 bases, J shed 3 bases, and the junction held 2 bases outside the gene matches. The DNA of the CDR3 is TGTGCCAGCAGCTCCGGGACAGACACCGGGGAGCTGTTTTTT. This sequence encodes CASSSGTDTGELFF.